These 10 T cell receptor beta chains originate from one sample sequenced in a study of T cells in Graves' hyperthyroidism and ophthalmopathy. Using RNA transcripts as the source, TCR beta CDR3 regions were amplified. Initially, a first-round RT-PCR of the TCR CDR3 employed the HTBI primer set. TCRdb redid the calling of the multiplex PCR reads with MiXCR, one entry per CDR3 protein. The data show approximately 530,000 distinct CDR3 sequences, with 20% seen just once and about half held by the top ten. Sample: blood. All receptors derive from a man in his forties with Graves' ophthalmopathy.

This clonotype has a count of ten or more. V usage is TRBV11-2 and J usage is TRBJ2-2; D perhaps matches TRBD2 (5 bases). The CDR3 extends over 14 amino acids. V lost 5 bases and J 2 bases, leaving 9 bases between the germline ends. CDR1 SGHAT and CDR2 FQNNGV come from the germline V gene. The CDR3 spells CASSRGLNTGELFF. In DNA, the CDR3 is TGTGCCAGCAGCCGAGGGCTCAACACCGGGGAGCTGTTTTTT.

This clonotype occurred many times. The chain has TRBV5-1 and TRBJ2-5; TRBD1 matches 9 bases. V shed 4 bases and J 12 bases; nucleotides not matched to a gene: 10. There are 13 residues in the CDR3. Germline loops: CDR1 SGHRS, CDR2 YFSETQ. CDR3 protein: CASSPGQGKREYF. CDR3 nucleotides: TGCGCCAGCAGCCCGGGACAGGGTAAGAGGGAGTACTTC.

This clonotype was seen a handful of times. The chain combines TRBV18 with TRBJ1-2, with a weak D call TRBD1 (5 bases). CDR3 size: 17 residues. CDR1 and CDR2 (germline): KGHSH, LQKENI. Deletions cut 1 base from V and 4 bases from J, with 19 bases between. The CDR3 DNA reads as TGTGCCAGCTCACCACTCGAAGCAGGGTCGGACACCTATGGCTACACCTTC. Protein sequence: CASSPLEAGSDTYGYTF.

This clonotype has only a few counts. The genes are TRBV12-3 or TRBV12-4 and TRBJ1-1, with a weak D call TRBD1 (5 bases). The V end was cut by 3 bases, the J end by 5 bases, with 13 bases between. The CDR3 sequence is 14 residues long. The CDR3 nucleotides read TGTGCCAGCAGTTTTAACCCGGGACCGACTGAAGCTTTCTTT. It yields the protein CASSFNPGPTEAFF.

In its sample, this clonotype was seen a few times. The rearrangement links TRBV14 to TRBJ2-3, with D hard to call. V was trimmed by 1 base and J by 5 bases, leaving 7 bases between them. The CDR3 is 13 residues long. The germline CDR1 and CDR2 sequences are SGHDN and FVKESK. For the CDR3, the DNA is TGTGCCAGCAGCCAAGTGGGCCGAGATACGCAGTATTTT. It translates to CASSQVGRDTQYF.

Concerning this clonotype itself: One base away lies a much larger clone, so this may be a sequencing read error. This chain connects TRBV18 to TRBJ2-7, with 7 bases aligning to TRBD2. The CDR3 covers 14 residues. Germline CDR1 is KGHSH and CDR2 is LQKENI. V shed 4 bases, J shed 7 bases, and the junction held 10 bases outside the gene matches. CDR3 sequence (DNA): TGTGCCAGCTCACGGCGGGAGTCCAACAATGAGCAGTACTTC. Amino acids: CASSRRESNNEQYF.

With regard to this clonotype: One base away lies a much larger clone, so this may be a sequencing read error. The DNA of the CDR3 is TGTGCCTGGAGTCAGATGGACACTGAAGCTTTCTTT. This translates into CAWSQMDTEAFF. V and J are TRBV30 and TRBJ1-1; D is ambiguous. This CDR3 spans 12 amino acids. Trimming removed 2 bases at V and 3 bases at J, with 7 bases between. Germline values: CDR1 GTSNPN, CDR2 SVGIG (reference sequence).

This clonotype was counted many times. The CDR3 DNA reads TGTGCCACCCTGACAGAAAACAGCAATCAGCCCCAGCATTTT. As protein: CATLTENSNQPQHF. The chain employs TRBV2 and TRBJ1-5; possibly TRBD1 for D (5 bases). This CDR3 contains 14 residues. Germline lookup yields CDR1 SNHLY and CDR2 FYNNEI. Trimming took 10 bases from V and 1 from J, leaving 14 bases between them.

In this sample, this clonotype turned up many times. The chain combines TRBV6-1 with TRBJ1-1, with TRBD1 as a possible D gene (5 bases). The CDR3 consists of 13 residues. Trimming took 6 bases from V and 5 from J, leaving 13 bases between them. Germline values: CDR1 MNHNS, CDR2 SASEGT. This chain's CDR3 is CASRGTYGTEAFF. CDR3 DNA: TGTGCCAGCAGAGGGACCTACGGGACTGAAGCTTTCTTT.

At least ten counts were recorded for this clonotype. CDR3: CASKEGGNPYRDEQFF. The DNA of the CDR3 is TGTGCCAGCAAGGAAGGCGGGAATCCCTACCGGGATGAGCAGTTCTTC. The chain links TRBV2 to TRBJ2-1, with D perhaps matching TRBD2 (6 bases). The length of the CDR3 is 16 residues. Trimming took 7 bases from V and 8 from J, leaving 24 bases between them. Germline V lookup: CDR1 SNHLY, CDR2 FYNNEI.